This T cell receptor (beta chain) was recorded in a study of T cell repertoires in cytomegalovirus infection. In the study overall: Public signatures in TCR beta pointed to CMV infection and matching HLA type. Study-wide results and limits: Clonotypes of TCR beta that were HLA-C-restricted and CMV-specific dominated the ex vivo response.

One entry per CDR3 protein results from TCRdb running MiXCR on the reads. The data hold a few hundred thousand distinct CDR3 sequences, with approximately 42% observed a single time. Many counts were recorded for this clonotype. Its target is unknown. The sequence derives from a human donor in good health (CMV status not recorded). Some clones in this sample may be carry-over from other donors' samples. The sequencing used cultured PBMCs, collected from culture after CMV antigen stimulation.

The CDR3 spells CASSEGAASGGQETQYF. CDR3 in DNA: TGTGCCAGCAGTGAAGGGGCGGCTAGCGGGGGACAAGAGACCCAGTACTTC. V is TRBV6-1 and J is TRBJ2-5; 10 bases match TRBD2. Unmatched junction bases numbered 7, after V lost 1 base and J lost 2 bases. In germline, CDR1 is MNHNS, CDR2 SASEGT. The CDR3 has 17 amino acids.